The subject of this entry is one T cell receptor beta chain. TCRdb re-analysed the multiplex PCR reads in MiXCR, keeping a single row per CDR3 protein. The sample lists 160,000 or so distinct CDR3 sequences, 33% seen once, with 3% to 4.5% in the top ten. Germline assignment: CDR1 SGHTA and CDR2 FQGTGA. J lost 4 bases, V lost 4 bases, and 12 bases had no gene match. This CDR3 is built from 16 residues. Axillary draining lymph nodes of breast cancer patients supplied the node samples. This sample was included in a study of breast tumors, draining lymph nodes, adjacent tissues. This TCR was sampled from a female donor with breast cancer. Some clones in this sample may be carry-over from other donors' samples. J is TRBJ2-5 and V is TRBV7-3, with 7 positions matching TRBD1. Sequencing was carried out using axillary lymph node tissue. The CDR3 sequence: CASSSPRWGQSETQYF. CDR3 bases: TGTGCCAGCAGCTCCCCTAGATGGGGACAGTCAGAGACCCAGTACTTC.